The 5 T cell receptor beta chains presented below share a single source sample, sequenced in a study of regulatory T cells in long-lasting Graves disease. CDR3 regions were amplified by Arm-PCR using iRepertoire HTBI primers to build TCR beta libraries. Via MiXCR, TCRdb re-called the multiplex PCR reads, giving one row per CDR3 protein. The sample lists roughly 350,000 distinct CDR3 sequences, 16% seen once, with just under 30% in the top ten. Time point defined: newly diagnosed GD, antithyroid drugs for less than 3 months. Following extraction of RNA from PBMCs, that RNA was used to make the TCR library. The same data also contributed to another study, on T cells in Graves' hyperthyroidism and ophthalmopathy.

The material was peripheral blood mononuclear cells (PBMCs), obtained at new diagnosis, from a patient treated with antithyroid drugs. The receptors derive from a man aged 40-49 years with Graves disease.

The rearrangement links TRBV6-1 to TRBJ1-1, with 9 bases that match TRBD1. The V segment lost 5 bases and the J segment 1 base; nucleotides outside the gene matches: 8. CDR3 length: 16 residues. Germline assignment: CDR1 MNHNS and CDR2 SASEGT. CDR3 sequence (DNA): TGTGCCAGCAGTCGGGACAGGGCTCCGGCGAACACTGAAGCTTTCTTT. It yields the protein CASSRDRAPANTEAFF.

This clonotype showed up many times. This rearrangement joins TRBV20-1 to TRBJ2-5; D perhaps matches TRBD2 (5 bases). Deletions cut 0 bases from V and 5 bases from J, with 16 bases between. Germline V lookup: CDR1 DFQATT, CDR2 SNEGSKA (reference sequence). This CDR3 comprises 15 residues. The CDR3 protein is CSARDPQRGLETQYF. The CDR3 DNA is TGCAGTGCTAGAGATCCCCAACGGGGTTTGGAGACCCAGTACTTC.

This clonotype has ten or more counts. The chain employs TRBV28 and TRBJ2-2; no clear D. Trimming shortened V by 4 bases and J by 0 bases, and 6 bases separated the two germline ends. Germline lookup yields CDR1 MDHEN and CDR2 SYDVKM. This CDR3 region has 14 residues. CDR3 DNA: TGTGCCAGCAGTTACTACGCGAACACCGGGGAGCTGTTTTTT. Residues: CASSYYANTGELFF. Full variable domain (remainder filled in from reference TRBV28 and TRBJ2-2): DVKVTQSSRYLVKRTGEKVFLECVQDMDHENMFWYRQDPGLGLRLIYFSYDVKMKEKGDIPEGYSVSREKKERFSLILESASTNQTSMYLCASSYYANTGELFFGEGSRLTVL.

Ten or more counts support this clonotype. The chain recombines TRBV2 with TRBJ2-7; the D gene is possibly TRBD1 (6 bases). The CDR3 runs 14 residues. Trimming removed 7 bases at V and 1 base at J, with 14 bases between. The germline gives CDR1 SNHLY, CDR2 FYNNEI. As DNA, the CDR3 is TGTGCCAGCATCGGGACACATAGTTCCTACGAGCAGTACTTC. Its protein product is CASIGTHSSYEQYF.

This clonotype was seen only a few times. V gene TRBV27 combines with J gene TRBJ1-5; TRBD1 is a possible D gene (5 bases). The V gene lost 2 bases and the J gene lost 5 bases, with 7 bases spanning the gap. Germline V gene sequence: CDR1 MNHEY, CDR2 SMNVEV (reference sequence). This CDR3 is built from 13 residues. In nucleotides, the CDR3 is TGTGCCAGCAGTTTAGGACATCATCAGCCCCAGCATTTT. Its protein is CASSLGHHQPQHF.